The clone carrying this T cell receptor beta chain was detected a few times. Germline V gene data show CDR1 as KGHDR and CDR2 as SFDVKD. Trimming shortened V by 3 bases and J by 0 bases, and 8 bases separated the two germline ends. This CDR3 spans 14 amino acids. These data are taken from a study of T-cell memory formation after mild COVID-19. TCRdb itself ran the 5' RACE reads through MiXCR, one entry per CDR3 protein. This sample yields 68,000 or so distinct CDR3 sequences, of which roughly a sixth are seen a single time; roughly 30% belongs to the top ten. Sequenced material: PBMCs or a T cell subset sorted from them (not recorded which). The clonotype was recovered from an adult woman who had mild COVID-19 (a few samples of this study predate the infection). Cell type and time point are not known. V is TRBV24-1 and J is TRBJ2-7; D gene ambiguous. DNA of the CDR3: TGTGCCACCAGTGATACCGCAGACTCCTACGAGCAGTACTTC. It codes for CATSDTADSYEQYF.